This T cell receptor beta chain emerged from a study of CD8+CD57+ T cells in acquired aplastic anemia (dated 2018 in TCRdb). Turning to the overall study: A mean of about 3 ug of DNA, ranging from about 0.17 to 30 ug, was extracted from sorted CD4+ and CD8+ cells. CD8+CD57+ expansion was defined as frequency above the mean frequency observed in healthy subjects.

Flow cytometry had shown CD8+CD57+ cell expansion in the patients selected for sequencing. Every patient had severe acquired aplastic anemia, diagnosed using the International Study of Aplastic Anemia and Agranulocytosis and Camitta criteria. No therapy had been received by the patients at the time of blood sampling. In the study, sorted CD4+ and CD8+ blood T cells from patients with severe aplastic anemia and from healthy subjects underwent deep sequencing of TCR repertoires. Patients were enrolled in the USA under clinicaltrials.gov protocols 00001620, 01623167, 00001397, 00071045, 00081523 and 00961064. Ficoll-Paque density gradient centrifugation was used to isolate peripheral blood mononuclear cells. Before DNA was extracted, CD4+ and CD8+ T cells were sorted using either FACS or magnetic beads. Results and caveats for the whole study, not just this receptor: Although 25 to 30 CD8+ CDR3 sequences were shared by patients and controls, these sequences appeared highly expressed in patients and within the immunodominant clones of patients. CD8+ Simpson's diversity did not differ significantly between patients and healthy controls (P=0.060).

Sequences SNHLY (CDR1) and FYNNEI (CDR2) are obtained from the germline V gene. The CDR3 measures 17 amino acids from cysteine to phenylalanine. CDR3 DNA is the only sequence kept; it has 51 bases, read in frame from the first base. Trimming leaves V shorter by 3 bases and J shorter by 4 bases, with the junction holding 13 bases beyond the gene matches. Profiling of TCR beta VDJ combinations and CDR3 sequences used genomic DNA as the template. An Illumina HiSeq 2000 was the platform used for TCR repertoire sequencing. Processing in the source paper ran as follows. TRBV/TRBJ rearrangement plots, CDR3 size and DJ length profiles, and Simpson's diversity index were used to evaluate the repertoires. Whichever DNA sequence was most abundant in the deep sequencing data was defined as the immunodominant clone. CDR3 amino acid sequences were checked for sharing across subjects and were also compared against the VDJdb database and published repertoires. TCRdb passed the public sequencing reads through fastp at Q25 and MiXCR, retaining productive beta sequences. Identical CDR3 proteins give one entry, which carries the most common genes and DNA. The V and J calls shown here were made by TCRdb, not taken from the authors' results. The sample includes roughly 190,000 distinct CDR3 sequences, with under 55% observed a single time. The ten largest clones add up to approximately 9.7% of the sample.

This clonotype has at least ten counts. This receptor's antigen is unknown. No much larger clone is present one base from it, and per-base qualities are unavailable. The sequenced material came from sorted CD4+, CD8+, or CD8+CD57+ T cells (not recorded which) from PBMCs. The chain uses TRBV2 and TRBJ2-7, with 9 middle bases fitting TRBD1. This TCR was sampled from a human donor with aplastic anemia. The DNA sequence is TGTGCCAGCAGTGAGCTCCGGTGGGACAGGGATAATTACGAGCAGTACTTC. This is translated as CASSELRWDRDNYEQYF.